The 27 T cell receptor beta chains reported below all come from one sample, sequenced in a study of blood T cell repertoires in COVID-19. Sequencing used immunoSEQ multiplex PCR; TCRdb keeps in-frame clones, though not all of them. The table records under 200,000 clones, 82% of them present only once. Sequencing was done on a sample of peripheral blood. The receptors stem from a woman in her 30s with acute or convalescent COVID-19.

This chain links TRBV2 with TRBJ2-7; 9 bases agree with TRBD2. CDR3 length equals 15 residues. Germline CDR1 and CDR2: SNHLY and FYNNEI. With 8 bases clipped from V and 3 bases from J, the junction kept 11 bases outside the gene matches. This CDR3 is CASYRLAATIYEQYF. The CDR3 DNA follows: TGTGCCAGCTACAGACTAGCGGCGACCATCTACGAGCAGTACTTC.

This clone was detected only a few times. The chain couples TRBV7-2 to TRBJ2-1, with TRBD2 identical over 7 bases. The CDR3 has 19 residues. J was trimmed by 8 bases and V by 4 bases; bases with no gene match: 23. In germline, CDR1 is SGHTA, CDR2 FQGNSA. The CDR3 nucleotides are TGTGCCAGCAGCTCTCACCCCGCGGCTAGCGGCTACTCTGTCGATGAGCAGTTCTTC. This sequence encodes CASSSHPAASGYSVDEQFF.

This rearrangement joins TRBV29-1 to TRBJ1-2; TRBD1 is a possible D gene (6 bases). From germline, CDR1 is SQVTM and CDR2 ANQGSEA. Deletions cut 5 bases from V and 0 bases from J, with 13 bases between. This CDR3 spans 14 amino acids. CDR3 loop: CSVSGQSPNYGYTF. CDR3 nucleotide sequence: TGCAGCGTTTCCGGACAGAGTCCTAACTATGGCTACACCTTC.

In this sample, this clone turned up a few times. The J gene is TRBJ2-5, the V gene TRBV4-1, with unresolved D. The germline CDR1 and CDR2 sequences are MGHRA and YSYEKL. V dropped 0 bases and J dropped 5 bases, with 4 bases sitting between them. There are 12 residues in the CDR3. This CDR3 is CASSQEGETQYF. CDR3 coding DNA: TGCGCCAGCAGCCAAGAGGGCGAGACCCAGTACTTC.

Only a few counts were recorded for this clone. This chain joins TRBV7-6 and TRBJ1-4; tentatively, D is TRBD1 (5 bases). The V gene lost 5 bases and the J gene lost 8 bases, with 18 bases spanning the gap. Germline CDR1 and CDR2: SGHVS and FNYEAQ. This CDR3 comprises 15 residues. The CDR3 sequence: CASSRQGTLGEKLFF. In nucleotides, the CDR3 is TGTGCCAGCAGCAGGCAGGGTACCCTTGGGGAAAAACTGTTTTTT. Using reference TRBV7-6 and TRBJ1-4 for the parts outside the CDR3, the full variable domain is GAGVSQSPRYKVTKRGQDVALRCDPISGHVSLYWYRQALGQGPEFLTYFNYEAQQDKSGLPNDRFSAERPEGSISTLTIQRTEQRDSAMYRCASSRQGTLGEKLFFGSGTQLSVL.

This clone has just one count. The chain has TRBV2 and TRBJ1-6; no reliable D call. V was cut by 4 bases and J by 13 bases, with 8 bases left in between. This CDR3 is 11 amino acids long. CDR1 and CDR2 (germline): SNHLY, FYNNEI. CDR3 bases: TGTGCCAGCAGTGCCAAACTTCCCCTCCACTTT. This sequence encodes CASSAKLPLHF.

The chain carries TRBV6-5 and TRBJ1-2, with 8 nucleotides matching TRBD1. Germline V CDR1 and CDR2: MNHEY, SVGAGI. The CDR3 loop spans 13 amino acids. V was clipped by 6 bases and J by 2 bases; unmatched bases: 2. CDR3 residues: CASSGDRNYGYTF. The CDR3 coding sequence is TGTGCCAGCAGCGGGGACAGGAACTATGGCTACACCTTC.

The chain is built from TRBV28 and TRBJ1-1; TRBD1 matches at 9 bases. The CDR3 extends over 14 amino acids. After removal of 6 bases from V and 3 bases from J, the junction contained 5 bases not matched to a gene. Germline V gene lookup returns CDR1 MDHEN and CDR2 SYDVKM. The CDR3 DNA is TGTGCCAGCAGCCGTCGACAGGGGGACACTGAAGCTTTCTTT. It specifies CASSRRQGDTEAFF.

The J gene is TRBJ1-2, the V gene TRBV7-9; perhaps TRBD1 as D (6 bases). Germline V gene sequence: CDR1 SEHNR, CDR2 FQNEAQ (reference sequence). The CDR3 sequence is 12 residues long. V dropped 5 bases and J dropped 8 bases, with 12 bases sitting between them. The DNA for the CDR3 is TGTGCCAGCAGCCCACAGGGTGGCGGCTACACCTTC. Encoded protein: CASSPQGGGYTF.

The J gene is TRBJ2-1, the V gene TRBV9, with 9 bases that match TRBD2. Germline-derived CDR1 and CDR2 are SGDLS and YYNGEE. J gave up 7 bases and V 0 bases, and 8 bases lay outside the gene matches. This CDR3 contains 16 residues. This CDR3 is CASSVGAGGMANEQFF. The CDR3 region has the DNA TGTGCCAGCAGCGTAGGTGCGGGAGGGATGGCAAATGAGCAGTTCTTC.

The chain carries TRBV19 and TRBJ1-5; 10 bases map to TRBD1. The CDR3 runs to 15 residues. Germline V gene sequence: CDR1 LNHDA, CDR2 SQIVND (reference sequence). V was clipped by 3 bases and J by 5 bases; unmatched bases: 4. The CDR3 spells CASSMTGGRDQPQHF. The CDR3 coding sequence is TGTGCCAGTAGTATGACAGGGGGCCGGGATCAGCCCCAGCATTTT. The full variable domain, with the rest looked up from reference TRBV19 and TRBJ1-5, is DGGITQSPKYLFRKEGQNVTLSCEQNLNHDAMYWYRQDPGQGLRLIYYSQIVNDFQKGDIAEGYSVSREKKESFPLTVTSAQKNPTAFYLCASSMTGGRDQPQHFGDGTRLSIL.

V is TRBV10-3 and J is TRBJ2-2; D remains ambiguous. The V gene lost 5 bases and the J gene lost 1 base, with 8 bases spanning the gap. The CDR3 contains 14 residues. Germline CDR1 reads ENHRY; CDR2 reads SYGVKD. The chain's CDR3 is CAISRRGNTGELFF. In nucleotides, the CDR3 is TGTGCCATCAGTCGACGCGGGAACACCGGGGAGCTGTTTTTT.

V is TRBV3-1 (or the pseudogene TRBV3-2) and J is TRBJ2-7; TRBD1 aligns across 8 bases. V lost 3 bases to trimming and J lost 6 bases; unmatched junction nucleotides: 10. CDR3 length: 15 residues. Germline CDR1 is LGHDT and CDR2 is YNNKEL (reference sequence). The CDR3 DNA sequence: TGTGCCAGCAGCCACCAAGTTAGCAGGGGGCTCGAGCAGTACTTC. Amino acids: CASSHQVSRGLEQYF.

The chain recombines TRBV19 with TRBJ2-7; TRBD1 matches at 11 bases. From germline, CDR1 is LNHDA and CDR2 SQIVND (reference sequence). The junction had 11 bases not matched to a gene; V was cut back by 4 bases and J by 6 bases. CDR3 length equals 16 residues. The CDR3 reads CASSTQTGTGGGEQYF. DNA of the CDR3: TGTGCCAGTAGTACTCAAACCGGGACAGGGGGAGGCGAGCAGTACTTC.

The chain carries TRBV29-1 and TRBJ1-1; D may be TRBD1 (5 bases). Trimming shortened V by 1 base and J by 5 bases, and 11 bases separated the two germline ends. Germline CDR1 and CDR2: SQVTM and ANQGSEA. The CDR3 is made up of 13 amino acids. The CDR3 is CSVEGGFRTEAFF. CDR3 sequence (DNA): TGCAGCGTTGAAGGGGGCTTCCGGACTGAAGCTTTCTTT.

This clone was seen only a few times. The chain is built from TRBV27 and TRBJ2-7; 9 positions agree with TRBD1. The CDR3 spans 13 residues. CDR1 and CDR2 (germline): MNHEY, SMNVEV (reference sequence). V was pared by 8 bases and J by 2 bases, with 4 bases of the junction left unmatched. CDR3 amino acids: CASGTGTTYEQYF. CDR3 nucleotides: TGTGCCAGCGGGACAGGGACAACCTACGAGCAGTACTTC.

This clone was picked up one time. V is TRBV7-2 and J is TRBJ2-1, with 7 positions matching TRBD2. V lost 4 bases, J lost 0 bases, and 6 bases stayed unmatched. The V gene's germline CDR1 is SGHTA and CDR2 FQGNSA. This CDR3 spans 16 amino acids. Here the CDR3 reads CASSSSLAASYNEQFF. In DNA form, the CDR3 reads TGTGCCAGCAGCTCTAGCCTAGCGGCCTCCTACAATGAGCAGTTCTTC.

The rearrangement joins TRBV6-5 to TRBJ2-3; TRBD2 matches at 7 bases. The CDR3 is 14 residues long. Looked up from germline, CDR1 is MNHEY and CDR2 is SVGAGI. J lost 4 bases, V lost 2 bases, and 3 bases had no gene match. CDR3 nucleotides: TGTGCCAGCAGTTACACTGGGAGGGCAGATACGCAGTATTTT. Its protein is CASSYTGRADTQYF.

A single count supports this clone. The J gene is TRBJ2-2, the V gene TRBV28; D not certain. Germline V gives CDR1 MDHEN, CDR2 SYDVKM. Between the trimmed V and J ends, which lost 6 bases and 3 bases, there was a span of 8 bases. CDR3 length: 13 amino acids. Written as DNA, the CDR3 is TGTGCCAGCAGGGGTCGGGACACCGGGGAGCTGTTTTTT. It specifies CASRGRDTGELFF.

The chain joins TRBV7-2 to TRBJ2-1; 9 bases align to TRBD2. Germline V gene lookup returns CDR1 SGHTA and CDR2 FQGNSA. The CDR3 totals 15 residues. Trimming cost V 1 base and J 4 bases; bases outside gene matches: 2. The chain's CDR3 is CASSLGLAAYNEQFF. In nucleotides, the CDR3 is TGTGCCAGCAGCTTAGGACTAGCGGCGTACAATGAGCAGTTCTTC.

This clone was observed a single time. V is TRBV27 and J is TRBJ2-3; D uncertain. Deletions cut 8 bases from V and 2 bases from J, with 14 bases between. The CDR3 is made up of 14 amino acids. Germline V gene sequence: CDR1 MNHEY, CDR2 SMNVEV (reference sequence). The CDR3 DNA is TGTGCCAGCGCCTGGGCGCAGGTCACAGATACGCAGTATTTT. Translating gives CASAWAQVTDTQYF.

This clone was detected once. The chain recombines TRBV19 with TRBJ1-1, with D perhaps matching TRBD1 (6 bases). The CDR3 has 15 amino acids. V shed 5 bases and J shed 0 bases, with 13 bases lying between them. The V gene's germline CDR1 is LNHDA and CDR2 SQIVND (reference sequence). CDR3 amino acids: CASSGGSHMNTEAFF. CDR3 nucleotide sequence: TGTGCCAGTAGTGGGGGCAGCCACATGAACACTGAAGCTTTCTTT.

V usage is TRBV3-1 (or the pseudogene TRBV3-2) and J usage is TRBJ1-4, with TRBD1 matching over 8 bases. Looked up from germline, CDR1 is LGHDT and CDR2 is YNNKEL (reference sequence). Trimming removed 5 bases from V and 5 bases from J; junction bases left unmatched: 4. The CDR3 is 14 amino acids. CDR3: CASSYRGANEKLFF. In nucleotides, the CDR3 is TGTGCCAGCAGCTACAGGGGGGCAAATGAAAAACTGTTTTTT.

V is TRBV27 and J is TRBJ1-2; D remains ambiguous. The V gene's germline CDR1 is MNHEY and CDR2 SMNVEV (reference sequence). Trimming cost V 5 bases and J 4 bases, with 11 bases left between them. The CDR3 has 13 amino acids. The CDR3 DNA sequence: TGTGCCAGCAGTGAGGCGGGTCTCTATGGCTACACCTTC. It is translated as CASSEAGLYGYTF.

The V call is TRBV6-1, the J call TRBJ1-1, with D perhaps matching TRBD1 (5 bases). With 2 bases removed from V and 3 bases from J, the gap between germline ends came to 10 bases. CDR1 is MNHNS, CDR2 SASEGT, per germline. CDR3 size: 14 residues. The chain's CDR3 is CASSEWGRDTEAFF. In DNA, the CDR3 is TGTGCCAGCAGTGAATGGGGCAGGGACACTGAAGCTTTCTTT.

This clone was detected once. The rearrangement joins TRBV5-1 to TRBJ2-1, with TRBD1 matching over 9 bases. The V gene end was trimmed by 3 bases and the J gene end by 7 bases; junction bases not matched to a gene: 8. The V gene's germline CDR1 is SGHRS and CDR2 YFSETQ. CDR3 length: 15 residues. CDR3 residues: CASSSGQGSFNEQFF. In DNA, the CDR3 is TGCGCCAGCAGCTCGGGACAGGGTTCCTTTAATGAGCAGTTCTTC.

The chain is built from TRBV5-5 and TRBJ1-3, with 7 bases fitting TRBD1. Per germline, CDR1 SGHKS and CDR2 YYEKEE (reference sequence). Unmatched junction bases numbered 5, after V lost 4 bases and J lost 4 bases. This CDR3 spans 14 amino acids. This chain's CDR3 is CASSPGTAGNTIYF. As DNA, the CDR3 is TGTGCCAGCAGCCCAGGGACAGCAGGAAACACCATATATTTT.